This T cell receptor (beta chain) is from a study of human T cells and chemical hapten exposure. Germline CDR1 and CDR2: DFQATT and SNEGSKA (reference sequence). The CDR3 is 15 residues long. The germline V and J ends were trimmed by 0 bases and 0 bases, with 12 bases remaining between them. Time point reported: patch test 1, 2 weeks after DPC sensitization. Treatment: therapeutic diphenylcyclopropenone sensitization with weekly scalp DPC. The library tagged individual cDNA molecules with unique molecular identifiers. TCRdb itself ran the RACE reads through MiXCR, one entry per CDR3 protein. The sample records a few hundred thousand distinct CDR3 sequences, around 5% being singletons.

The TCR was taken from a woman aged 50 to 60 with alopecia areata. Some clones in this sample may be carry-over from other donors' samples. Material: whole blood, obtained in connection with sensitization to the hapten diphenylcyclopropenone (DPC). V usage is TRBV20-1 and J usage is TRBJ2-7; unclear D gene. The CDR3 DNA sequence: TGCAGTGCTAGAGAGGGAACGAAGAACTCCTACGAGCAGTACTTC. Its protein product is CSAREGTKNSYEQYF.